Detailed here is one T cell receptor beta chain. Germline CDR1 is ENHRY and CDR2 is SYGVKD. This CDR3 has 17 residues. The V end was cut by 5 bases, the J end by 5 bases, with 24 bases between. This sample was included in a study of blood T cell repertoires in COVID-19. Across the whole study: Whether acute or convalescent, the COVID-19 samples came from the United States, Italy and Spain. The analysed material was cDNA or gDNA that came from T cells, B-cell-depleted T cells, or PBMCs.

Authors' processing steps: Quantification of nucleated cells was approximated via reference gene primer amplification. Sequenced by immunoSEQ multiplex PCR; TCRdb stores in-frame clones only, minus some. The V and J calls and clone size come from that table; D and trimming were worked out from the DNA. This table holds 40,000 to 55,000 clones, 65% to 85% found once. The specimen was peripheral blood. The sequence was obtained from a man aged 50 or older with active COVID-19. The chain joins TRBV10-3 to TRBJ1-2, with D possibly matching TRBD1 (6 bases). Here the CDR3 reads CAISRLEEGGAAYGYTF. The CDR3 DNA reads TGTGCCATCAGTAGACTAGAAGAGGGGGGGGCGGCTTATGGCTACACCTTC.